A single sample is the source of the 6 T cell receptor beta chains below, sequenced in a study of brain T cells in children with intractable seizures. The protocol was immunoSEQ multiplex PCR, while the TCRdb copy is restricted to in-frame clones and leaves out a portion. The sample lists about 80,000 clones, roughly 89% seen once, with approximately 25% in the top ten. This specimen consisted of peripheral blood, obtained at surgery. These receptor sequences come from a girl aged 2 to 9 with Rasmussen encephalitis and intractable seizures.

The V gene is TRBV9, the J gene TRBJ1-3, with unresolved D. V lost 0 bases and J 6 bases, leaving 4 bases between the germline ends. The CDR3 consists of 12 residues. Germline-derived CDR1 and CDR2 are SGDLS and YYNGEE. Written as DNA, the CDR3 is TGTGCCAGCAGCGTAGCAGAAAACACCATATATTTT. It specifies CASSVAENTIYF.

The J gene is TRBJ2-7, the V gene TRBV14, with 8 bases that match TRBD1. Trimming removed 4 bases from V and 3 bases from J; junction bases left unmatched: 11. The CDR3 runs to 16 residues. Germline values: CDR1 SGHDN, CDR2 FVKESK. This chain's CDR3 is CASSRRRETGVYEQYF. The CDR3 nucleotides read TGTGCCAGCAGCCGCAGGAGGGAGACAGGGGTCTACGAGCAGTACTTC.

This chain connects TRBV2 to TRBJ1-1; no definite D call. This CDR3 region has 13 residues. Germline V CDR1 and CDR2: SNHLY, FYNNEI. V was clipped by 1 base and J by 3 bases, with 6 bases between them. DNA of the CDR3: TGTGCCAGCAGTGAAGGCAGGCACACTGAAGCTTTCTTT. Translated, it gives CASSEGRHTEAFF.

CDR3 coding DNA: TGTGCCTGGAAACAGGGGAATTACGAGCAGTACTTC. This sequence encodes CAWKQGNYEQYF. The chain joins TRBV30 to TRBJ2-7; 7 positions match TRBD1. Per the germline V gene, CDR1 is GTSNPN and CDR2 is SVGIG (reference sequence). The CDR3 extends over 12 amino acids. After removal of 4 bases from V and 4 bases from J, the junction contained 4 bases not matched to a gene.

The V and J genes are TRBV27 and TRBJ2-3; D perhaps matches TRBD2 (7 bases). The germline V gene has CDR1 MNHEY and CDR2 SMNVEV (reference sequence). The CDR3 spans 13 residues. With 8 bases removed from V and 8 bases from J, the gap between germline ends came to 17 bases. CDR3 region: CASRGGGGGTQYF. The CDR3 DNA reads as TGTGCCAGCCGGGGCGGGGGAGGGGGTACGCAGTATTTT.

This rearrangement joins TRBV6-1 to TRBJ2-7; D gene uncertain. The V end lost 2 bases, the J end lost 2 bases, and 13 bases lay between the germline ends. CDR1 is MNHNS, CDR2 SASEGT, per germline. CDR3 size: 15 residues. The CDR3 DNA reads TGTGCCAGCAGTGAAAGAAGTCGGGCGACCTACGAGCAGTACTTC. As protein: CASSERSRATYEQYF.